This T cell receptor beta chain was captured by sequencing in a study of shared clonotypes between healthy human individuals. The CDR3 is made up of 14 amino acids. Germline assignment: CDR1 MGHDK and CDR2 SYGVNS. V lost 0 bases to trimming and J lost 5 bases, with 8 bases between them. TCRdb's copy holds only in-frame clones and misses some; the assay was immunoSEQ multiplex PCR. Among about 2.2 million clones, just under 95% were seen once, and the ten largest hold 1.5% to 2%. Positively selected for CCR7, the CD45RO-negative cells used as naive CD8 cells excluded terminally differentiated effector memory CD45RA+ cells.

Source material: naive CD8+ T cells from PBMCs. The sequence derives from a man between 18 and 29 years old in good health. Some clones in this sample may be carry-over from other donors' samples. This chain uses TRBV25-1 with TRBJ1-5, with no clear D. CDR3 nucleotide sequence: TGTGCCAGCAGTGAATACGGTTGGGATCAGCCCCAGCATTTT. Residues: CASSEYGWDQPQHF.